Sequencing of this T cell receptor (beta chain) was carried out in a study of blood T cell repertoires in COVID-19. Across the whole study: The samples span acute and convalescent COVID-19 from the United States, Italy and Spain. From T cells, B-cell-depleted T cells, or PBMCs came the material, which was cDNA or gDNA.

The junction had 8 bases not matched to a gene; V was cut back by 5 bases and J by 8 bases. Germline assignment: CDR1 PRHDT and CDR2 FYEKMQ (reference sequence). The CDR3 totals 15 residues. TCRdb's table, derived via immunoSEQ multiplex PCR, lists solely in-frame clones and lacks some. This sample yields a few hundred thousand clones, of which under 85% are seen a single time; roughly 1.2% belongs to the top ten. The clonotype originates from a woman in her thirties with COVID-19, enrolled during active disease. The J gene is TRBJ1-6, the V gene TRBV13; 8 nucleotides match TRBD1. The sample taken for sequencing was peripheral blood. CDR3 residues: CASSRDRGGDSPLHF. The DNA for the CDR3 is TGTGCCAGCAGCCGAGACAGGGGAGGTGATTCACCCCTCCACTTT. The complete variable domain, with remaining parts taken from reference TRBV13 and TRBJ1-6, reads AAGVIQSPRHLIKEKRETATLKCYPIPRHDTVYWYQQGPGQDPQFLISFYEKMQSDKGSIPDRFSAQQFSDYHSELNMSSLELGDSALYFCASSRDRGGDSPLHFGNGTRLTVT.